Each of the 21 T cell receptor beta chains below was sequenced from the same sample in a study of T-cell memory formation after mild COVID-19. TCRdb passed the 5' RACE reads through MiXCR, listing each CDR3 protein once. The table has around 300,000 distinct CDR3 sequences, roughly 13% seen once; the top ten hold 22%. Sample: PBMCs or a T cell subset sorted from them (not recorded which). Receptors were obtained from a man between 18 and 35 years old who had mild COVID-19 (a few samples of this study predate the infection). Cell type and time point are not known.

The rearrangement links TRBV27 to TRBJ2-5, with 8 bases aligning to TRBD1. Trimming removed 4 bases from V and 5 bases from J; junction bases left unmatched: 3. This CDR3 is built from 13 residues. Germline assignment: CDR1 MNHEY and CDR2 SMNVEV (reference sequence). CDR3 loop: CASSSRQGETQYF. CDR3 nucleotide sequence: TGTGCCAGCAGTTCACGACAGGGGGAGACCCAGTACTTC.

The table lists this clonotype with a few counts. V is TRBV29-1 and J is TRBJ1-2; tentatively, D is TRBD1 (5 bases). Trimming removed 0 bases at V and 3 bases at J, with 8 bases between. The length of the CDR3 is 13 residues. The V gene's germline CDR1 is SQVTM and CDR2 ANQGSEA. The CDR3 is CSVEEGEDYGYTF. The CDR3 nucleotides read TGCAGCGTTGAAGAGGGGGAGGACTATGGCTACACCTTC.

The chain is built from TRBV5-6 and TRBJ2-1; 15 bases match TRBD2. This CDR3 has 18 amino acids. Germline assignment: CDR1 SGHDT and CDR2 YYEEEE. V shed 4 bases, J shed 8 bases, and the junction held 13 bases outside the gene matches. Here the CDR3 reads CASSPGLAGGPGDYEQFF. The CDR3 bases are TGTGCCAGCAGCCCCGGACTAGCGGGGGGGCCGGGTGACTATGAGCAGTTCTTC.

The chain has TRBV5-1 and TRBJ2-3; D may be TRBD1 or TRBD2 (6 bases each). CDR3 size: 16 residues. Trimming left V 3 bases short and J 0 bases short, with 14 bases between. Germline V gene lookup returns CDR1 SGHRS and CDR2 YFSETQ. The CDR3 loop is CASSYPTGTSTDTQYF. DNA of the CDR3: TGCGCCAGCAGCTACCCCACAGGGACTAGCACAGATACGCAGTATTTT.

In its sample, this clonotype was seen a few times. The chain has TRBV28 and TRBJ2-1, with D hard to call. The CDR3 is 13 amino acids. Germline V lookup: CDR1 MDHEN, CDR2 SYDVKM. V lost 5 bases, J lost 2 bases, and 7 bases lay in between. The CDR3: CASSGAPYNEQFF. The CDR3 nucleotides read TGTGCCAGCAGTGGAGCGCCCTACAATGAGCAGTTCTTC.

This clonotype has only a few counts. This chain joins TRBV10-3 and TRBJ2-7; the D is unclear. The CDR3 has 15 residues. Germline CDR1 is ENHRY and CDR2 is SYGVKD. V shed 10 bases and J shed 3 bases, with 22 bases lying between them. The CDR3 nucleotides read TGTGCCACCGCAGATGGTTTTTACGCAAACTACGAGCAGTACGTC. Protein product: CATADGFYANYEQYV.

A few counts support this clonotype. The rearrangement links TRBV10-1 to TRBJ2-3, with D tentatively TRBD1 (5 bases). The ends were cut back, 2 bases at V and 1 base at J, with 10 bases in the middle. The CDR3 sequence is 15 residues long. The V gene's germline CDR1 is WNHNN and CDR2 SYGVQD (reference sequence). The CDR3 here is CASSEGGRGTDTQYF. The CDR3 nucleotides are TGCGCCAGCAGTGAGGGTGGCAGGGGCACAGATACGCAGTATTTT.

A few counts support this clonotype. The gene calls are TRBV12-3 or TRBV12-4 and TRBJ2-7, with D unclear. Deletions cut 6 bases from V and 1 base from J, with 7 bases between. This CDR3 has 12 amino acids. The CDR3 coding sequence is TGTGCCAGCAGAAGGGTGTCCTACGAGCAGTACTTC. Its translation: CASRRVSYEQYF.

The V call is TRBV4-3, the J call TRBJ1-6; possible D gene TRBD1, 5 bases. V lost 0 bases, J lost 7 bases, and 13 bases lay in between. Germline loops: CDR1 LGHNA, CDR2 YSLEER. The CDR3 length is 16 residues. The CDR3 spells CASSQDVPGLNSPLHF. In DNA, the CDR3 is TGCGCCAGCAGCCAAGACGTGCCAGGGCTAAATTCACCCCTCCACTTT.

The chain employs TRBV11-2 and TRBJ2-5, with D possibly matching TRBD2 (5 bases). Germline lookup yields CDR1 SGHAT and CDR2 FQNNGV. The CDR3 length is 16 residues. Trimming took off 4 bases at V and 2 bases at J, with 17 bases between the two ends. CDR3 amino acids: CASSSRGGLIQETQYF. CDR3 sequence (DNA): TGTGCCAGCAGCTCGAGAGGCGGACTGATACAAGAGACCCAGTACTTC.

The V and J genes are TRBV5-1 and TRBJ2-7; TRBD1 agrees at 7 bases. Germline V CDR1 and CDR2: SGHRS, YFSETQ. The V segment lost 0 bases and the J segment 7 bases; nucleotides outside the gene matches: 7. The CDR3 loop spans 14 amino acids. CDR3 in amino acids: CASSLGSDRVEQYF. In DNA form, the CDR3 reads TGCGCCAGCAGCTTGGGGTCCGACAGGGTTGAGCAGTACTTC.

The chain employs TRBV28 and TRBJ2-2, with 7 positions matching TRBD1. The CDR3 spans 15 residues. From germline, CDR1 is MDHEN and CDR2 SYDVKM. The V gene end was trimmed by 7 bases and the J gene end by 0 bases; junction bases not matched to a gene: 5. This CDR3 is CASNDGTANTGELFF. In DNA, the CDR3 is TGTGCCAGCAATGACGGGACAGCGAACACCGGGGAGCTGTTTTTT.

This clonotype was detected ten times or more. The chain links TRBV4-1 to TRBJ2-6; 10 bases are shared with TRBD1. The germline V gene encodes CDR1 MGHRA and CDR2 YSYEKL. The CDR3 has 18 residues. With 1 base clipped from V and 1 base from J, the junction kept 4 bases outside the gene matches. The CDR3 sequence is CASSQGRQGASGANVLTF. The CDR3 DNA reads TGCGCCAGCAGCCAAGGGAGACAGGGGGCATCTGGGGCCAACGTCCTGACTTTC.

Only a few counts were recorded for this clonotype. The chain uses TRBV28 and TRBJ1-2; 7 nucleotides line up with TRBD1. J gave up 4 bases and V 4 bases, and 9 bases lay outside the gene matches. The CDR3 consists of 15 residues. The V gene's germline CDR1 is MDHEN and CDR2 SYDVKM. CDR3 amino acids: CASSSGGQAVYGYTF. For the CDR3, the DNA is TGTGCCAGCAGTTCCGGAGGACAGGCGGTCTATGGCTACACCTTC.

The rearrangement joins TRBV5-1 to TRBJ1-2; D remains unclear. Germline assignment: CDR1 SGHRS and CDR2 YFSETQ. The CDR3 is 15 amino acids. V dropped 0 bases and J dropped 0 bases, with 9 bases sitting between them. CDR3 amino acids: CASSLESASNYGYTF. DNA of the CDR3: TGCGCCAGCAGCTTGGAGTCGGCGTCTAACTATGGCTACACCTTC.

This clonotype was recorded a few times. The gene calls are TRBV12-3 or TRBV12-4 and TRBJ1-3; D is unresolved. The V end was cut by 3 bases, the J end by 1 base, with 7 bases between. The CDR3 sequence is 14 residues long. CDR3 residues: CASSLFGSGNTIYF. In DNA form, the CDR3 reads TGTGCCAGCAGTTTGTTCGGGTCTGGAAACACCATATATTTT.

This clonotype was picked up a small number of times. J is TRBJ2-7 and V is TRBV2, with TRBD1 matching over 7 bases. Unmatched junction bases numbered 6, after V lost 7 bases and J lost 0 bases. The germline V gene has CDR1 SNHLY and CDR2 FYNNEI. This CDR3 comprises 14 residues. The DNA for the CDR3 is TGTGCCAGCAAAGGGGGCACGAGCTCCTACGAGCAGTACTTC. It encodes CASKGGTSSYEQYF.

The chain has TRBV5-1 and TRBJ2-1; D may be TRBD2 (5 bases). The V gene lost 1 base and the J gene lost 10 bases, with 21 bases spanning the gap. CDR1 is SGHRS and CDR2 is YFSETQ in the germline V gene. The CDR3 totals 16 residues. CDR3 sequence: CASSLSVGLWSGEQFF. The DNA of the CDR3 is TGCGCCAGCAGCTTGTCGGTGGGCCTCTGGAGCGGAGAGCAGTTCTTC.

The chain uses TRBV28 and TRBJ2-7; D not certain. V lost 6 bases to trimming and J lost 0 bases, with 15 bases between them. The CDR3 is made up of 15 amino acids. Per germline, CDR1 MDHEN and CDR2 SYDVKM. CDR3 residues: CASRSAPWGSYEQYV. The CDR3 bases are TGTGCCAGCAGGAGCGCCCCCTGGGGCTCCTACGAGCAGTACGTC.

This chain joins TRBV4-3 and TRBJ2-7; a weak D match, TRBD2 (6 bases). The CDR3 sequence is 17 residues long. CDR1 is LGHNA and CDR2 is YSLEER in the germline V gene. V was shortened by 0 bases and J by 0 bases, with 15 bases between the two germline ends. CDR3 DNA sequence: TGCGCCAGCAGCCAAGATCTTCCAGCGGGTTTCTCCTACGAGCAGTACTTC. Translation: CASSQDLPAGFSYEQYF.

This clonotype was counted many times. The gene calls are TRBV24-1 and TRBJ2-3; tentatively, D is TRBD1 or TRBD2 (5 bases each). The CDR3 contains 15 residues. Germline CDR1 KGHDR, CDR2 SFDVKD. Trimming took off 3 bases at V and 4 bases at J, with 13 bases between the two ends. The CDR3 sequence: CATSDTRGGADTQYF. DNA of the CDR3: TGTGCCACCAGTGATACCCGGGGCGGCGCAGATACGCAGTATTTT.